Listed below are T cell receptor beta chains from one sample, sequenced in a study of low-dose radiotherapy and immunotherapy resistance in tumors. One entry per CDR3 protein results from TCRdb running MiXCR on the reads. The sample lists about 58,000 distinct CDR3 sequences, 20% to 25% occurring once. The sample consisted of PBMCs, taken after low-dose radiotherapy plus immunotherapy. The receptors here all came from a male donor with prostate cancer. The CDR3 runs from the conserved cysteine through the conserved F or W. D genes are given only for firm matches. Clone size appears in some rows only: once, few, many, or a class for an expanded clone.

TRBJ2-7 TRBV12-3/TRBV12-4 many TRBD2 TGTGCCAGCAGCCTCTCTTTCGCGGGGGGCAACGAGCAGTACTTC CASSLSFAGGNEQYF
TRBJ1-2 TRBV27 many - TGTGCCAGCAGTTTATCATCAGGGATTGACTATGGCTACACCTTC CASSLSSGIDYGYTF
TRBJ1-6 TRBV14 - - TGTGCCAGCAGCCGCCGACAGGAGAATTCACCCCTCCACTTT CASSRRQENSPLHF
TRBJ2-1 TRBV15 medium-sized TRBD2 TGTGCCACCAGCCAACCCGGGACTAGCGGCTACAATGAGCAGTTCTTC CATSQPGTSGYNEQFF
TRBJ2-5 TRBV5-1 many - TGCGCCAGCAGCGCCGGGACAATCGTTGAAGAGACCCAGTACTTC CASSAGTIVEETQYF
TRBJ2-1 TRBV5-6 many - TGTGCCAGCAGCTGGGGGGTGGGGGCCTACAATGAGCAGTTCTTC CASSWGVGAYNEQFF
TRBJ2-1 TRBV6-1 - TRBD2 TGTGCCAGCAGTACGGGACTAGCGGGACCATACAATGAGCAGTTCTTC CASSTGLAGPYNEQFF
TRBJ2-2 TRBV2 many - TGTGCCAGCAGTGAAGCCCAGGCGAACACCGGGGAGCTGTTTTTT CASSEAQANTGELFF
TRBJ2-7 TRBV6-5 - - TGTGCCAGCAGTTACTCGAGGCAAGCATCCTACGAGCAGTACTTC CASSYSRQASYEQYF
TRBJ2-5 TRBV6-2/TRBV6-3 many - TGTGCCAGCAGTTACTCTGGGACTGATGAAGAGACCCAGTACTTC CASSYSGTDEETQYF
TRBJ1-2 TRBV12-3/TRBV12-4 many TRBD1 TGTGCCAGCAGTCATGGACAGGGGGCAACCGGCTACACCTTC CASSHGQGATGYTF
TRBJ2-5 TRBV20-1 few TRBD1 TGCAGTGCTATCGACAGGGGGTACCAAGAGACCCAGTACTTC CSAIDRGYQETQYF
TRBJ1-2 TRBV4-2 few - TGTGCCAGCAGCCGCCGTGTTAATGGCTACACCTTC CASSRRVNGYTF
TRBJ2-2 TRBV12-3/TRBV12-4 many TRBD1 TGTGCCAGCAGTTCGCAGGGGGCCGGGAACACCGGGGAGCTGTTTTTT CASSSQGAGNTGELFF
TRBJ2-5 TRBV12-3/TRBV12-4 many - TGTGCCAGCAGTTTGGCCGGGGCTATCCAAGAGACCCAGTACTTC CASSLAGAIQETQYF
TRBJ2-3 TRBV6-4 medium-sized TRBD2 TGTGCCAGCAGTTTACCACTAGCGGGCACAGATACGCAGTATTTT CASSLPLAGTDTQYF
TRBJ1-1 TRBV28 few TRBD1 TGTGCCAGCACCGACACCGGGACAGGGGGCACTGAAGCTTTCTTT CASTDTGTGGTEAFF
TRBJ1-1 TRBV29-1 many TRBD1 TGCAGCGTTGCCCGGACAGGGGGCCGCCCTGAAGCTTTCTTT CSVARTGGRPEAFF
TRBJ2-1 TRBV5-1 many - TGCGCCAGCAGCTTGGCCAAGCATAGCTCCTACAATGAGCAGTTCTTC CASSLAKHSSYNEQFF
TRBJ2-1 TRBV20-1 many TRBD2 TGCAGTGCTCAAGCCCTAGCGGGGGGGCAGTTCTTC CSAQALAGGQFF
TRBJ2-3 TRBV20-1 - - TGCAGTGCTAGAGGGGGCGGGGCAAGCACAGATACGCAGTATTTT CSARGGGASTDTQYF
TRBJ2-1 TRBV24-1 many TRBD1 TGTGCCACCAGTGATCCCGGACAGGGCTGGGATGAGCAGTTCTTC CATSDPGQGWDEQFF
TRBJ1-2 TRBV20-1 many - TGCAGTGCTAGTCGGCCCGGTGGGACTGAGTATGGCTACACCTTC CSASRPGGTEYGYTF
TRBJ2-7 TRBV28 many TRBD2 TGTGCCAGCAGTTTATCTCCCGGGACTAGCGGGAGGCCCCAGTACTTC CASSLSPGTSGRPQYF
TRBJ2-1 TRBV29-1 many TRBD2 TGCAGCGTGGATGTAGCGGGAGGCTCCTACAATGAGCAGTTCTTC CSVDVAGGSYNEQFF
TRBJ2-7 TRBV28 many - TGTGCCAGCAGTTTGACCCGGGCCCGCCCCTACGAGCAGTACTTC CASSLTRARPYEQYF
TRBJ2-7 TRBV7-8 many TRBD1 TGTGCCAGCAGTTTCGGACAGGGGCTCCTTGCCCCCTACGAGCAGTACTTC CASSFGQGLLAPYEQYF
TRBJ2-1 TRBV28 - TRBD1 TGTGCCAGCAGTTTGTCTCAGGGGGTCGTTTGGAATGAGCAGTTCTTC CASSLSQGVVWNEQFF
TRBJ2-5 TRBV29-1 many - TGCAGCGTTGAGCTCCTAGCCGAGACCCAGTACTTC CSVELLAETQYF